The clone carrying this T cell receptor beta chain was observed a few times. What it binds is unknown. The source of the sample is a study of T cells in Graves' hyperthyroidism and ophthalmopathy. Exclusions: uncontrolled infection, other autoimmune disease, pregnancy, lactation. Germline CDR1 reads KGHSH; CDR2 reads LQKENI. The V end lost 2 bases, the J end lost 7 bases, and 17 bases lay between the germline ends. CDR3 length equals 15 residues. Notes on the study in general: Most thyroid clonotypes with frequency above 0.001 were detected in blood. In the analysis, a 13 V-J model separated ophthalmopathy from stable hyperthyroidism.

TCR beta CDR3 regions were amplified from RNA. HTBI primers were the set used in a first-round RT-PCR of the TCR CDR3. Via MiXCR, TCRdb re-called the multiplex PCR reads, giving one row per CDR3 protein. This sample yields about 480,000 distinct CDR3 sequences, of which approximately 22% are seen a single time; about 49% belongs to the top ten. The clonotype originates from a woman aged 70-85 years with Graves' ophthalmopathy. This sequence joins TRBV18 and TRBJ1-2; D gene unclear. Material for sequencing was blood. CDR3 nucleotides: TGTGCCAGCTCACCATTCGTCGGAGGAGAAGGTGGCTACACCTTC. Its translation: CASSPFVGGEGGYTF.